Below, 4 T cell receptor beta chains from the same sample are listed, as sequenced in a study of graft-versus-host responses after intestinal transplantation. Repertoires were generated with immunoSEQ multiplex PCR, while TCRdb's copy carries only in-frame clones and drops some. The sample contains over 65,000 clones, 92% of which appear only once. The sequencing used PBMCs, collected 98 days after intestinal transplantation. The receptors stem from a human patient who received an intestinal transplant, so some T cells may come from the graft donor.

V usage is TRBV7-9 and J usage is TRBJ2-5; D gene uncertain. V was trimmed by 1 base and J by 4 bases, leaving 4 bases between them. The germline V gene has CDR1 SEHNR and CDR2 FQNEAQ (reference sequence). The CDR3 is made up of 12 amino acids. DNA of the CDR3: TGTGCCAGCAGCTTAGTCGCAGAGACCCAGTACTTC. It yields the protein CASSLVAETQYF.

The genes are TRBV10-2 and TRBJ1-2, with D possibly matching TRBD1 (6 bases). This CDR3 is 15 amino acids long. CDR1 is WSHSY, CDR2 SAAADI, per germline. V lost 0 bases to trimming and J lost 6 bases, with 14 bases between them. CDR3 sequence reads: CASSESRGGADGYTF. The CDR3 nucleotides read TGCGCCAGCAGTGAGTCTAGGGGGGGCGCGGATGGCTACACCTTC.

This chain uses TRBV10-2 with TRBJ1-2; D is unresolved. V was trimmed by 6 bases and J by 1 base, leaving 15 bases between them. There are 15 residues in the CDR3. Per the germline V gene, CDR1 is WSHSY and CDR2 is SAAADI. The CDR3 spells CASREISKFNYGYTF. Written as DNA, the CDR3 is TGCGCCAGCAGAGAGATCAGTAAATTTAACTATGGCTACACCTTC.

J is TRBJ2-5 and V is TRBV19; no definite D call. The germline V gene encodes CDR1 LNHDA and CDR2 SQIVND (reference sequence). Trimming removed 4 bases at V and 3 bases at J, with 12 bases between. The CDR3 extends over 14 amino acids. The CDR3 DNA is TGTGCCAGTAGTAGACCCGACGCGGAAGAGACCCAGTACTTC. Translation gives CASSRPDAEETQYF.